This entry features one T cell receptor beta chain sequence. Seattle patients were enrolled while actively infected and followed longitudinally. The CDR3 is 15 residues long. Germline assignment: CDR1 MNHEY and CDR2 SMNVEV (reference sequence). Trimming shortened V by 3 bases and J by 4 bases, and 14 bases separated the two germline ends. The data are from a study of blood T cell repertoires in COVID-19. For the study at large: T cells, B-cell-depleted T cells, or PBMCs supplied cDNA or gDNA.

The authors' processing: Quantification of nucleated cells was approximated via reference gene primer amplification. The assay was immunoSEQ multiplex PCR, and TCRdb's table has in-frame clones only and misses some. The D gene and trimming were derived from the DNA, and the V and J assignments and clone size from that table. The table records about 170,000 clones, roughly 81% of them present only once. Sequenced: peripheral blood. This sequence was found in a woman older than 75 with COVID-19, enrolled during active disease. This chain connects TRBV27 to TRBJ2-3; D might be TRBD1 (6 bases). CDR3 in amino acids: CASSFMGAYSDTQYF. The CDR3 nucleotides read TGTGCCAGCAGTTTTATGGGGGCTTATTCAGATACGCAGTATTTT.